The 18 T cell receptor beta chains below all came from one sample that was sequenced in a study of T cell responses to AZD1222 COVID-19 vaccine. Repertoires were generated with immunoSEQ multiplex PCR, while TCRdb's copy carries only in-frame clones and drops some. Among about 180,000 clones, over 80% were seen once, and the ten largest hold 1%. Here the sequenced sample was peripheral blood, taken 28 days after the second dose of the MenACWY control vaccine. These receptors were taken from an adult who received the MenACWY meningococcal vaccine as a control.

The V call is TRBV5-1, the J call TRBJ2-7; 9 nucleotides line up with TRBD1. After removal of 2 bases from V and 5 bases from J, the junction contained 11 bases not matched to a gene. This CDR3 has 16 residues. The germline V gene has CDR1 SGHRS and CDR2 YFSETQ. The CDR3 nucleotides read TGCGCCAGCAGCTTTGGGACCGGGACAGGGATCCACGAGCAGTACTTC. Translating gives CASSFGTGTGIHEQYF.

Here the CDR3 reads CASSLARESEAFF. Here the CDR3 DNA reads TGCGCCAGCAGCTTGGCCAGGGAGAGTGAAGCTTTCTTT. This sequence joins TRBV5-1 and TRBJ1-1; possible D gene TRBD1, 5 bases. CDR3 length equals 13 residues. V dropped 0 bases and J dropped 7 bases, with 10 bases sitting between them. CDR1 and CDR2 from the germline V gene are SGHRS and YFSETQ.

V usage is TRBV3-1 (or the pseudogene TRBV3-2) and J usage is TRBJ2-5; a weak D match, TRBD2 (6 bases). The V end was cut by 6 bases, the J end by 3 bases, with 11 bases between. The CDR3 loop spans 13 amino acids. Germline V gives CDR1 LGHDT, CDR2 YNNKEL (reference sequence). For the CDR3, the DNA is TGTGCCAGCAGTCCGGGACTGGAAGAGACCCAGTACTTC. Protein: CASSPGLEETQYF.

The chain carries TRBV4-2 and TRBJ1-6; TRBD1 aligns across 9 bases. From germline, CDR1 is LGHNA and CDR2 YNFKEQ. The CDR3 runs to 18 residues. After removal of 4 bases from V and 0 bases from J, the junction contained 7 bases not matched to a gene. The CDR3 nucleotides are TGTGCCAGCAGCCCTGGACAGGGGTATGTCTCCTATAATTCACCCCTCCACTTT. Residues: CASSPGQGYVSYNSPLHF.

Here the CDR3 reads CASSLWQGSSNQPQHF. The CDR3 DNA is TGTGCCAGCAGCTTATGGCAGGGGAGCAGCAATCAGCCCCAGCATTTT. The chain is built from TRBV7-9 and TRBJ1-5, with a tentative D call TRBD1 (6 bases). The V gene's germline CDR1 is SEHNR and CDR2 FQNEAQ (reference sequence). The V end was cut by 2 bases, the J end by 1 base, with 12 bases between. The CDR3 has 16 amino acids.

The chain employs TRBV18 and TRBJ2-7, with no clear D. Trimming took 2 bases from V and 3 from J, leaving 11 bases between them. This CDR3 has 14 residues. Germline V gives CDR1 KGHSH, CDR2 LQKENI. For the CDR3, the DNA is TGTGCCAGCTCACCAACGGCCGCACACTACGAGCAGTACTTC. This codes for CASSPTAAHYEQYF.

The chain uses TRBV5-1 and TRBJ2-7; weak D call: TRBD1 (5 bases). This CDR3 is 13 amino acids long. The germline V and J ends were trimmed by 4 bases and 4 bases, with 12 bases remaining between them. Germline lookup yields CDR1 SGHRS and CDR2 YFSETQ. The CDR3 loop reads CASSRKAGYEQYF. CDR3 nucleotides: TGCGCCAGCAGCCGGAAGGCAGGGTACGAGCAGTACTTC. Variable domain in full (rest from reference TRBV5-1 and TRBJ2-7): KAGVTQTPRYLIKTRGQQVTLSCSPISGHRSVSWYQQTPGQGLQFLFEYFSETQRNKGNFPGRFSGRQFSNSRSEMNVSTLELGDSALYLCASSRKAGYEQYFGPGTRLTVT.

This chain joins TRBV7-9 and TRBJ1-1; 8 nucleotides agree with TRBD1. The germline V gene has CDR1 SEHNR and CDR2 FQNEAQ (reference sequence). V shed 4 bases and J 0 bases; nucleotides not matched to a gene: 7. CDR3 length equals 16 residues. In nucleotides, the CDR3 is TGTGCCAGCAGCTCACCCAGGGGGCTATTGAACACTGAAGCTTTCTTT. It yields the protein CASSSPRGLLNTEAFF.

The chain joins TRBV28 to TRBJ1-5; 8 bases fit TRBD1. The germline V gene encodes CDR1 MDHEN and CDR2 SYDVKM. The CDR3 length is 17 residues. J gave up 7 bases and V 6 bases, and 17 bases lay outside the gene matches. CDR3 residues: CASSLPQGAVPLQPQHF. The DNA for the CDR3 is TGTGCCAGCAGCCTGCCGCAGGGGGCGGTTCCACTACAGCCCCAGCATTTT.

The CDR3 nucleotides are TGTGCCTGGAGTGTTGGTATTCCTAATGAAAAACTGTTTTTT. Translation: CAWSVGIPNEKLFF. The chain carries TRBV30 and TRBJ1-4, with D hard to call. V was trimmed by 0 bases and J by 3 bases, leaving 8 bases between them. Germline V gives CDR1 GTSNPN, CDR2 SVGIG (reference sequence). The CDR3 is 14 residues long.

The sample holds one count of this clone. In DNA form, the CDR3 reads TGTGCCAGCAGTCGCGTCACTTCTGAGCAGTTCTTC. Amino acids: CASSRVTSEQFF. The chain has TRBV3-1 (or the pseudogene TRBV3-2) and TRBJ2-1; D remains ambiguous. Deletions cut 6 bases from V and 9 bases from J, with 12 bases between. The CDR3 runs to 12 residues. Germline lookup yields CDR1 LGHDT and CDR2 YNNKEL (reference sequence).

The V gene is TRBV4-1, the J gene TRBJ1-1; 11 bases match TRBD1. Trimming removed 1 base from V and 5 bases from J; junction bases left unmatched: 12. CDR1 and CDR2 from the germline V gene are MGHRA and YSYEKL. The CDR3 is made up of 18 amino acids. The DNA of the CDR3 is TGCGCCAGCAGCCAAGGAAGGCTTTCCGGGACAGGGGGAACTGAAGCTTTCTTT. It codes for CASSQGRLSGTGGTEAFF.

The table lists this clone with a few counts. The V call is TRBV7-2, the J call TRBJ1-3; TRBD1 matches at 10 bases. J lost 4 bases, V lost 3 bases, and 3 bases had no gene match. This CDR3 spans 15 amino acids. Germline CDR1 and CDR2: SGHTA and FQGNSA. The CDR3 region is CASSLGQGLGNTIYF. CDR3 nucleotides: TGTGCCAGCAGCTTGGGACAGGGGTTAGGAAACACCATATATTTT.

V usage is TRBV19 and J usage is TRBJ1-2; the D is unclear. V shed 7 bases and J shed 8 bases, with 23 bases lying between them. This CDR3 contains 15 residues. Germline V gives CDR1 LNHDA, CDR2 SQIVND (reference sequence). Written as DNA, the CDR3 is TGTGCCAGTACCATCGAGGGCTTGAAGGCCGGGGGCTACACCTTC. Protein sequence: CASTIEGLKAGGYTF.

The genes are TRBV18 and TRBJ1-4; D is perhaps TRBD1 (5 bases). From germline, CDR1 is KGHSH and CDR2 LQKENI. Trimming shortened V by 3 bases and J by 5 bases, and 10 bases separated the two germline ends. The CDR3 totals 14 residues. The CDR3 reads CASSPGTENEKLFF. CDR3 coding DNA: TGTGCCAGCTCACCCGGGACGGAAAATGAAAAACTGTTTTTT.

The chain has TRBV6-6 and TRBJ1-5; TRBD1 might be the D (5 bases). The CDR3 totals 13 residues. Germline assignment: CDR1 MNHNY and CDR2 SVGAGI (reference sequence). Trimming shortened V by 2 bases and J by 5 bases, and 7 bases separated the two germline ends. The DNA of the CDR3 is TGTGCCAGCAGTTACGCCAGGGATCAGCCCCAGCATTTT. Translating gives CASSYARDQPQHF.

The chain joins TRBV20-1 to TRBJ1-2; D gene ambiguous. Germline lookup yields CDR1 DFQATT and CDR2 SNEGSKA (reference sequence). Trimming stripped 7 bases from V and 8 bases from J, with 14 bases between. This CDR3 spans 11 amino acids. CDR3 protein: CSVGPGRGYTF. The CDR3 bases are TGCAGTGTTGGACCGGGGAGGGGCTACACCTTC.

This clone was found once. This CDR3 is also generated by other DNA sequences in the sample. This rearrangement joins TRBV27 to TRBJ1-1; unclear D gene. CDR1 is MNHEY and CDR2 is SMNVEV in the germline V gene (reference sequence). V was shortened by 6 bases and J by 0 bases, with 5 bases between the two germline ends. The CDR3 consists of 12 residues. CDR3 sequence: CASSRVNTEAFF. As DNA, the CDR3 is TGTGCCAGCAGCCGGGTGAACACTGAAGCTTTCTTT.